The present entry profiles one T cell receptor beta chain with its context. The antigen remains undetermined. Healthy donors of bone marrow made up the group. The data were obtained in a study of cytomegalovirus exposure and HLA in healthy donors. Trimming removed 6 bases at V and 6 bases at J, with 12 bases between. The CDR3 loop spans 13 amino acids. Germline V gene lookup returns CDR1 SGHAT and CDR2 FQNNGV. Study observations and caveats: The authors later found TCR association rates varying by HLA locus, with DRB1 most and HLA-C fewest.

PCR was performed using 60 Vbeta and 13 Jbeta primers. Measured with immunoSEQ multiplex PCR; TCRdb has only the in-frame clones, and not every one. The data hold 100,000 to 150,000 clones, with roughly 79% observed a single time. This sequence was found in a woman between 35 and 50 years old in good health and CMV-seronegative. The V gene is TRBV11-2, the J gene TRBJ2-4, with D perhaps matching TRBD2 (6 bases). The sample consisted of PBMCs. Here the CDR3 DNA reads TGTGCCAGCAGTCTGGACTATTTAAACATTCAGTACTTC. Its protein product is CASSLDYLNIQYF.